The clone carrying this TCR beta chain was seen a handful of times. Its antigen is unidentified. This specimen belongs to a study of metastatic and nonmetastatic thyroid tumors. Study-wide results and limits: It was reportedly found that TCR beta diversity was significantly higher in malignant thyroid tumors than in benign nodules, a difference seen in both blood and tumor samples.

The CDR3 loop spans 13 amino acids. The V gene lost 6 bases and the J gene lost 1 base, with 9 bases spanning the gap. Germline-derived CDR1 and CDR2 are MNHNS and SASEGT. As handled by the study authors: In papillary thyroid cancer, a distant-metastasis classifier was built using CDR3 differences across clinicopathological groups. TCRdb re-clonotyped the PCR reads through MiXCR. V and J calls and clone size were set by TCRdb, not the authors. Here the sample spans 17,000 or so clones, roughly a quarter being singletons. Thyroid surgery was performed in patients who had received no treatment beforehand.

This TCR was sampled from a female donor with papillary thyroid cancer or a benign thyroid nodule (not recorded which). Some clones in this sample may be carry-over from other donors' samples. The V call is TRBV6-1, the J call TRBJ1-1; no reliable D call. The sample was adjacent normal tissue. CDR3 protein: CASSRRTNTEAFF. The DNA for the CDR3 is TGTGCCAGCAGCCGACGGACGAACACTGAAGCTTTCTTT.